The rows below give T cell receptor beta chains drawn from one sample of a study of T cells in Graves' hyperthyroidism and ophthalmopathy. In TCRdb, the multiplex PCR reads were re-called with MiXCR into one record per CDR3 protein. Altogether more than 500,000 distinct CDR3 sequences are present, roughly 14% being singletons, with the ten largest covering 3.5% to 4.5%. The specimen sequenced was blood. The receptors were gathered from a woman aged 35 to 49 with Graves' ophthalmopathy. Each CDR3 is given with its conserved first and last residue. The D gene is left open where the match is weak. Clone size is shown for a subset of rows, as once, few, many or a class of expanded clone.

D	size	J	V	CDR3	DNA
-	many	TRBJ2-7	TRBV6-2/TRBV6-3	CASMEIREYEQYF	TGTGCCAGCATGGAGATCAGAGAATACGAGCAGTACTTC
-	many	TRBJ2-7	TRBV29-1	CSVRRGFEQYF	TGCAGCGTCCGTCGGGGGTTCGAGCAGTACTTC
-	once	TRBJ1-1	TRBV28	CASSRNMNTEAFF	TGTGCCAGCAGCCGGAACATGAACACTGAAGCTTTCTTT
-	few	TRBJ2-3	TRBV28	CASRTLGSTDTQYF	TGTGCCAGCAGGACTCTCGGGAGCACAGATACGCAGTATTTT
-	-	TRBJ1-2	TRBV28	CASSVATYGYTF	TGTGCCAGCAGTGTCGCAACCTATGGCTACACCTTC
-	many	TRBJ2-7	TRBV2	CASSFRTGFYEQYF	TGTGCCAGCAGTTTCCGGACGGGGTTCTACGAGCAGTACTTC
-	many	TRBJ1-5	TRBV28	CASSPLQGDNQPQHF	TGTGCCAGCAGCCCTCTTCAGGGTGACAATCAGCCCCAGCATTTT
-	many	TRBJ1-5	TRBV11-2	CASSLDNVDRPQHF	TGTGCCAGCAGCTTAGATAATGTGGATCGGCCCCAGCATTTT
-	few	TRBJ2-3	TRBV15	CATSWSRFADTQYF	TGTGCCACCAGCTGGTCCAGATTTGCGGATACGCAGTATTTT
TRBD1	many	TRBJ2-7	TRBV6-2/TRBV6-3	CASSYSTGGASEQYF	TGTGCCAGCAGTTACTCTACAGGGGGCGCTTCCGAGCAGTACTTC
TRBD1	many	TRBJ1-2	TRBV29-1	CSVGQGDYGYTF	TGCAGCGTAGGACAGGGGGACTATGGCTACACCTTC
-	many	TRBJ2-5	TRBV29-1	CSVEGGRTAGETQYF	TGCAGCGTTGAAGGGGGCAGGACGGCTGGAGAGACCCAGTACTTC
-	-	TRBJ1-2	TRBV6-1	CASSEALGTPVVYGYTF	TGTGCCAGCAGTGAAGCGCTAGGGACACCTGTTGTCTATGGCTACACCTTC
TRBD2	few	TRBJ2-7	TRBV12-3/TRBV12-4	CASSRGGGSGGSPGEQYF	TGTGCCAGCAGCCGAGGGGGAGGCAGCGGGGGGAGCCCTGGCGAGCAGTACTTC
TRBD2	-	TRBJ2-7	TRBV20-1	CSAPGTSGSSYEQYF	TGCAGTGCTCCCGGGACTAGCGGGAGCTCCTACGAGCAGTACTTC
-	many	TRBJ1-1	TRBV9	CASSVGGGFQMNTEAFF	TGTGCCAGCAGCGTAGGGGGGGGATTCCAAATGAACACTGAAGCTTTCTTT
TRBD2	many	TRBJ2-7	TRBV12-3/TRBV12-4	CASSPTSGVNYEQYF	TGTGCCAGCAGTCCAACTAGCGGGGTTAATTACGAGCAGTACTTC
-	-	TRBJ2-7	TRBV29-1	CSTSLGQAYEQYF	TGCAGCACCTCATTGGGGCAAGCCTACGAGCAGTACTTC
TRBD2	few	TRBJ2-7	TRBV29-1	CSVIRTSGTYEQYF	TGCAGCGTTATTAGGACTAGCGGGACGTACGAGCAGTACTTC
TRBD2	many	TRBJ2-2	TRBV20-1	CSAPGTSGTSNTGELFF	TGCAGTGCCCCCGGGACTAGCGGGACTTCGAACACCGGGGAGCTGTTTTTT
-	-	TRBJ1-1	TRBV9	CASSSRGRGDTEAFF	TGTGCCAGCAGCAGTAGGGGCAGGGGAGACACTGAAGCTTTCTTT
-	many	TRBJ2-5	TRBV4-3	CASSQDQGIGETQYF	TGCGCCAGCAGCCAAGACCAAGGGATAGGAGAGACCCAGTACTTC
TRBD2	-	TRBJ2-2	TRBV6-2/TRBV6-3	CASSYGGRKPGELFF	TGTGCCAGCAGTTACGGCGGGAGGAAACCCGGGGAGCTGTTTTTT
-	many	TRBJ2-7	TRBV6-2/TRBV6-3	CASKEVAYHEQYF	TGTGCCAGCAAGGAAGTAGCGTACCACGAGCAGTACTTC
TRBD2	few	TRBJ2-5	TRBV5-6	CASSLGATSVQETQYF	TGTGCCAGCAGCTTGGGGGCCACTAGCGTCCAAGAGACCCAGTACTTC
-	many	TRBJ2-7	TRBV6-2/TRBV6-3	CASSQRPGSYEQYF	TGTGCCAGCAGTCAGCGCCCCGGCTCCTACGAGCAGTACTTC
TRBD2	-	TRBJ2-7	TRBV6-2/TRBV6-3	CASRPTGLAGGRRYEQYF	TGTGCCAGCAGACCCACGGGACTAGCGGGAGGGCGGAGATACGAGCAGTACTTC
-	many	TRBJ2-7	TRBV28	CASSPLGRKYEQYF	TGTGCCAGCAGTCCCCTAGGGAGAAAATACGAGCAGTACTTC
-	many	TRBJ2-7	TRBV4-2	CASSREDRSYEQYF	TGTGCCAGCAGCCGAGAAGACAGGAGCTACGAGCAGTACTTC
TRBD2	many	TRBJ2-5	TRBV6-2/TRBV6-3	CASRPLAGEETQYF	TGTGCCAGCAGGCCACTAGCGGGAGAAGAGACCCAGTACTTC
TRBD2	few	TRBJ2-5	TRBV6-1	CASSEHLAGGRHGETQYF	TGTGCCAGCAGTGAGCATCTAGCGGGAGGGCGCCACGGAGAGACCCAGTACTTC
-	many	TRBJ1-1	TRBV6-5	CASSYSGGDTEAFF	TGTGCCAGCAGTTACTCGGGTGGGGACACTGAAGCTTTCTTT
TRBD2	few	TRBJ2-2	TRBV27	CASSLIAGNTGELFF	TGTGCCAGCAGTTTAATAGCGGGAAACACCGGGGAGCTGTTTTTT
-	few	TRBJ2-5	TRBV5-1	CASSLGVAELQETQYF	TGCGCCAGCAGCTTGGGTGTAGCGGAACTCCAAGAGACCCAGTACTTC
-	many	TRBJ1-2	TRBV6-5	CASSPDSWLYTF	TGTGCCAGCAGTCCAGACAGTTGGCTCTACACCTTC
TRBD1	many	TRBJ1-2	TRBV6-1	CASSEAFRGQDGYTF	TGTGCCAGCAGTGAAGCGTTTAGGGGGCAAGATGGCTACACCTTC
-	many	TRBJ2-7	TRBV28	CASSSGKDGLYYEQYF	TGTGCCAGCAGTTCAGGAAAGGACGGACTATACTACGAGCAGTACTTC
-	many	TRBJ2-7	TRBV25-1	CASSEVAGLREQYF	TGTGCCAGCAGTGAGGTGGCAGGGCTGAGAGAGCAGTACTTC
TRBD2	few	TRBJ2-7	TRBV7-8	CASSPGTSGEDEQYF	TGTGCCAGCAGCCCCGGGACTAGCGGAGAGGACGAGCAGTACTTC
-	many	TRBJ2-5	TRBV18	CASSPPGQSETQYF	TGTGCCAGCTCACCACCGGGCCAAAGTGAGACCCAGTACTTC
-	-	TRBJ1-1	TRBV6-2/TRBV6-3	CASNQGRAEAFF	TGTGCCAGCAACCAGGGGCGCGCTGAAGCTTTCTTT
-	many	TRBJ1-2	TRBV19	CASSDPGTVYGYTF	TGTGCCAGTAGTGACCCCGGGACTGTCTATGGCTACACCTTC